This T cell receptor beta chain is from a study of T cell changes during pregnancy in multiple sclerosis. Generated by immunoSEQ multiplex PCR, the TCRdb table keeps only in-frame clones and is missing some. The sample has under 120,000 clones, approximately 90% seen once. The CDR3 sequence is 13 residues long. Germline V gene sequence: CDR1 ENHRY, CDR2 SYGVKD. V lost 6 bases to trimming and J lost 1 base, with 9 bases between them. This receptor was taken from a female donor with multiple sclerosis, enrolled in a pregnancy study. The chain couples TRBV10-3 to TRBJ1-1; D uncertain. Sequencing used peripheral blood, obtained after pregnancy. The CDR3 sequence: CAIRTTENTEAFF. The DNA for the CDR3 is TGTGCCATCAGAACAACAGAGAACACTGAAGCTTTCTTT.